This entry features one T cell receptor beta chain sequence. The CDR3 extends over 15 amino acids. CDR1 and CDR2 from the germline V gene are MNHEY and SMNVEV (reference sequence). V lost 4 bases, J lost 5 bases, and 17 bases lay in between. This entry belongs to a study of blood T cell repertoires in COVID-19. Overall study context: T cells, B-cell-depleted T cells, or PBMCs supplied cDNA or gDNA.

The data were produced by immunoSEQ multiplex PCR, yet TCRdb's version contains in-frame clones alone and is incomplete. The sample contains roughly 380,000 clones, about nine tenths of which appear only once. The study assigned cohorts using participant-reported clinical history. The study recruited exposed participants who had met a COVID-19 case within 2 weeks before entry. The chain is built from TRBV27 and TRBJ2-5; D is possibly TRBD2 (5 bases). The receptor's source is a woman in her 30s who had been exposed to COVID-19. The sample consisted of PBMCs or T cells enriched from blood (not recorded which). CDR3 residues: CASSSPAERGETQYF. The CDR3 DNA is TGTGCCAGCAGTTCCCCAGCGGAGCGAGGGGAGACCCAGTACTTC.